One T cell receptor (beta chain) is described in this entry. The antigen this receptor binds is unknown. Base qualities are missing; no much larger clone stands one base away. This sample is drawn from a study of shared clonotypes between healthy human individuals (dated by TCRdb to 2019 to 2021). For the study in its entirety: A couple of women and three men aged 18 to 49 years were included in the cohort. For each donor, CD4 naive and CD4 memory were each run on three plates, CD8 naive on two plates, and CD8 memory on one plate. To estimate repertoire size and how much clonotypes are shared between individuals, the study performed deep sequencing of blood TCR repertoires from a handful of healthy adults. To increase sequencing depth and limit assay-specific biases, different laboratories used diverse techniques to prepare libraries and sequence TCR repertoires. Leukapheresis yielded between about 0.94 and 9 billion PBMCs per donor. Paper-wide results and their limitations: Naive subsets generally had larger estimated clonotype richness than memory subsets. Rarefaction of sorted-subset datasets indicated incomplete sequencing despite the large sequencing depth. Compared with non-shared clonotypes, clonotypes shared by all four sorted-subset donors had higher generation probabilities. Sharing across a handful of donors was observed for 5% to 6.5% of naive CD4, about 4% of naive CD8, 2% to 2.5% of memory CD4, and around 0.4% of memory CD8 clonotypes. Sampling was limited to blood, and TCR repertoires in tissue likely differ from TCR repertoires in blood. Pairwise subsampling led to the expectation that sequencing depth would affect the degree of clonotype sharing among donors. The genetic and exposure-history diversity represented was limited by the small number of donors.

Using the deep immunoSEQ assay, multiplex PCR amplified TCR CDR3 regions from genomic DNA. Genomic DNA extracted from each cell subset was distributed evenly over all wells of several immunoSEQ 96-well plates, and each plate served as one replicate. For sorted subsets, each replicate PCR was loaded with about 200 ng genomic DNA, equivalent to 30,000 to 35,000 T cell genomes. The purified libraries were quantified using a Qubit 3.0 fluorometer, sized with a Bioanalyzer 2100, and then quantified again using the KAPA Library Quantification kit. Every immunoSEQ 96-well plate was sequenced on a dedicated single-read 150-cycle Illumina NextSeq 550 flow cell. The source study handled its data this way. Because the immunoSEQ output held only junctional sequences and lacked quality scores, the filtering could not match the filtering applied to full-length reads. To assign V/J genes and CDR3, sequences were annotated using PyIR, a Python wrapper for IgBLAST v1.9, with IMGT germline references. Any read was removed if the V/J assignment was weak (E-value above 1e-6), the CDR3 was missing, or the read contained stop codons, out-of-frame junctions, or ambiguous translated residues. V3J clonotypes were defined as sequences sharing an identical inferred V gene, J gene, and CDR3 amino acid sequence. The percentage overlap between two repertoires was calculated by dividing the number of shared unique clonotypes by the size of the smaller repertoire. Repertoire richness was assessed with RTK rarefaction, the Chao1 estimator, and Recon v2.1 estimates of unobserved clonotypes. Generation probabilities for all TCRbeta clonotypes obtained by the gDNA method from several donors were computed using OLGA. Held by TCRdb, this immuneACCESS table contains in-frame sequences only and omits some clones. Under half of the omission traces to an unresolved V gene where checked; the cause of the rest is unknown. The V and J calls and clone size come from that table; D and trimming were worked out from the DNA. For this sample the table gives 2,100,000 or so clones, of which more than 90% were detected only once. 0.1% to 0.15% of the sample is in the top ten clones.

CDR1 is given as LNHDA and CDR2 as SQIVND, both from the germline V gene (reference sequence). V lost 6 bases and J lost 2 bases; the stretch between them is 14 bases long. The cysteine opens and the phenylalanine closes a CDR3 of 14 amino acids. Only the CDR3 portion is preserved as DNA: 42 bases, with reading frame beginning at the first base. The donors were healthy, HIV-negative adults who had no recently reported acute infections or vaccinations. All donors were Caucasian adults living in Nashville, Tennessee, USA. CD4+ T cells were enriched by magnetic negative selection; naive cells were then positively selected on CD45RA, and the negative fraction formed the memory subset. After blood collection by leukapheresis, PBMCs were isolated using Ficoll-Histopaque density gradient centrifugation and then cryopreserved in the vapor phase of liquid nitrogen. Analytical flow cytometry was used to check the purity and quantity of each magnetically sorted T cell population. Genomic DNA was isolated from every sorted fraction and measured by UV absorbance on a Nanodrop 2000c.

This sequence was found in a man between 18 and 29 years old in good health. The sequence is built from TRBV19 and TRBJ2-7, with the D segment possibly TRBD1 or TRBD2, each aligning over 5 bases. The sequenced material came from naive CD4+ T cells sorted from blood. The sample's cell subset or site label, in plain terms: CD45RA+ positively selected. This receptor has the CDR3 CASRSGPTTYEQYF. The DNA reads TGTGCCAGTAGGTCGGGGCCAACCACCTACGAGCAGTACTTC.